The sequence of this TCR beta chain was determined in a study of response to subunit inactivated influenza vaccine. Germline CDR1 is DFQATT and CDR2 is SNEGSKA (reference sequence). The V gene end was trimmed by 0 bases and the J gene end by 1 base; junction bases not matched to a gene: 6. This CDR3 has 18 amino acids. TCRdb re-called the RT-PCR reads with MiXCR, one entry per CDR3 protein. The repertoire holds hundreds of thousands of distinct CDR3 sequences, less than 30% seen once, with approximately 2% in the top ten. Details on this clonotype: The antigen is unknown.

Points from the study as a whole: The authors proposed limited new T cell recruitment per seasonal influenza vaccination.

The chain is built from TRBV20-1 and TRBJ2-5; 15 positions match TRBD2. This receptor was identified in a man in his fifties or sixties who received an inactivated influenza vaccine. Material: CD4+ T cells sorted from PBMCs, obtained roughly 5 days after vaccination. As DNA, the CDR3 is TGCAGTGCTAGAGATCGGACTAGCGGGAGGGGGGTCCAAGAGACCCAGTACTTC. Its protein product is CSARDRTSGRGVQETQYF.